A single sample is the source of the 5 T cell receptor beta chains below, sequenced in a study of blood T cell repertoires in COVID-19. Only in-frame clones appear in the TCRdb table, and some are missing; sequencing was by immunoSEQ multiplex PCR. The data show about 220,000 clones, 70% to 85% seen once. Input material: peripheral blood. These receptors were obtained from a man in his forties who had recovered from COVID-19.

This clone was counted a few times. This chain uses TRBV7-8 with TRBJ1-2; D remains unclear. V was cut by 2 bases and J by 4 bases, with 11 bases left in between. Germline CDR1 reads SGHVS; CDR2 reads FQNEAQ. This CDR3 has 14 residues. The CDR3 DNA sequence: TGTGCCAGCAGCTTAAGCATAACAGCCTATGGCTACACCTTC. The encoded protein is CASSLSITAYGYTF.

V and J are TRBV4-3 and TRBJ1-4, with TRBD1 identical over 8 bases. The CDR3 is 15 amino acids. V lost 0 bases and J lost 8; bases outside the gene matches: 5. Germline V gene data show CDR1 as LGHNA and CDR2 as YSLEER. The DNA of the CDR3 is TGCGCCAGCAGCCAAGACCAGGGGGCGAGGGAAAAACTGTTTTTT. Translation gives CASSQDQGAREKLFF.

This chain connects TRBV4-3 to TRBJ1-2; D is possibly TRBD1 (5 bases). This CDR3 region has 17 residues. Trimming cost V 0 bases and J 4 bases, with 18 bases left between them. CDR1 and CDR2 from the germline V gene are LGHNA and YSLEER. CDR3 region: CASSQEPGQVGLYGYTF. Written as DNA, the CDR3 is TGCGCCAGCAGCCAAGAACCCGGGCAGGTGGGGCTCTATGGCTACACCTTC.

The J gene is TRBJ1-4, the V gene TRBV5-6, with 11 nucleotides matching TRBD1. Germline V gene data show CDR1 as SGHDT and CDR2 as YYEEEE. The ends lost 3 bases at V and 7 bases at J; junction bases unmatched: 5. The CDR3 length is 15 residues. CDR3 sequence (DNA): TGTGCCAGCAGCTCGCTGGGACAGGGGGGTGAAAAACTGTTTTTT. Amino acids: CASSSLGQGGEKLFF.

The gene calls are TRBV7-9 and TRBJ2-1, with 11 positions matching TRBD2. CDR1 and CDR2 (germline): SEHNR, FQNEAQ (reference sequence). With V trimmed by 1 base and J by 4 bases, 12 bases remained unmatched. The CDR3 runs to 19 residues. Written as DNA, the CDR3 is TGTGCCAGCAGCTTAGACCTAGCGGGAGGTTTTTTAGTGTACAATGAGCAGTTCTTC. Encoded protein: CASSLDLAGGFLVYNEQFF. Full variable domain (outside the CDR3, taken from reference TRBV7-9 and TRBJ2-1): DTGVSQNPRHKITKRGQNVTFRCDPISEHNRLYWYRQTLGQGPEFLTYFQNEAQLEKSRLLSDRFSAERPKGSFSTLEIQRTEQGDSAMYLCASSLDLAGGFLVYNEQFFGPGTRLTVL.